This passage covers 8 T cell receptor beta chains from one sample sequenced in a study of blood T cell repertoires in COVID-19. Only in-frame clones appear in the TCRdb table, and some are missing; sequencing was by immunoSEQ multiplex PCR. The table lists some 130,000 clones, roughly 91% of them singletons. Material: peripheral blood. All receptors derive from a man aged 50-59 years with active or convalescent COVID-19.

The chain links TRBV6-2 or TRBV6-3 to TRBJ2-6; a weak D match, TRBD1 (7 bases). Per the germline V gene, CDR1 is MNHEY and CDR2 is SVGEGT. V lost 4 bases and J 2 bases, leaving 15 bases between the germline ends. The CDR3 is made up of 17 amino acids. DNA for the CDR3: TGTGCCAGCAGTTCCAACAGGGGAGGAACTGGGGCCAACGTCCTGACTTTC. It yields the protein CASSSNRGGTGANVLTF.

The count of this clone is one. The CDR3 is CATSRDIGATSGTQYF. The CDR3 DNA sequence: TGTGCCACCAGCAGAGATATAGGGGCTACCTCGGGTACGCAGTATTTT. This sequence joins TRBV15 and TRBJ2-3, with a weak D call TRBD1 (5 bases). Trimming took off 0 bases at V and 8 bases at J, with 18 bases between the two ends. The length of the CDR3 is 16 residues. CDR1 and CDR2 (germline): LNHNV, YYDKDF (reference sequence).

The gene calls are TRBV2 and TRBJ2-2; maybe TRBD2 (6 bases). Germline V CDR1 and CDR2: SNHLY, FYNNEI. The CDR3 has 17 amino acids. The V and J ends lost 1 base and 6 bases respectively, with 18 bases between them. The CDR3 region is CASSEESGWGYAGELFF. CDR3 nucleotides: TGTGCCAGCAGTGAAGAGAGCGGGTGGGGCTACGCCGGGGAGCTGTTTTTT.

The chain recombines TRBV6-5 with TRBJ1-1, with D hard to call. CDR3 size: 14 residues. Trimming shortened V by 6 bases and J by 5 bases, and 16 bases separated the two germline ends. From germline, CDR1 is MNHEY and CDR2 SVGAGI. The CDR3 loop is CASSDSGRRTEAFF. CDR3 DNA sequence: TGTGCCAGCAGCGATTCCGGGAGAAGGACTGAAGCTTTCTTT.

A few counts support this clone. V is TRBV19 and J is TRBJ2-3; TRBD2 matches at 11 bases. Germline CDR1 is LNHDA and CDR2 is SQIVND (reference sequence). Trimming at V came to 5 bases and at J to 5 bases, leaving 3 bases not matched to a gene. This CDR3 region has 14 residues. The CDR3 reads CASSVGTSGDTQYF. The CDR3 nucleotides are TGTGCCAGTAGTGTCGGGACTAGCGGAGATACGCAGTATTTT. Complete variable domain (other parts from reference TRBV19 and TRBJ2-3): DGGITQSPKYLFRKEGQNVTLSCEQNLNHDAMYWYRQDPGQGLRLIYYSQIVNDFQKGDIAEGYSVSREKKESFPLTVTSAQKNPTAFYLCASSVGTSGDTQYFGPGTRLTVL.

The rearrangement links TRBV19 to TRBJ2-1; D might be TRBD2 (6 bases). The CDR3 length is 15 residues. The V end lost 6 bases, the J end lost 5 bases, and 17 bases lay between the germline ends. The germline gives CDR1 LNHDA, CDR2 SQIVND (reference sequence). The CDR3 reads CASRPGGAINNEQFF. DNA for the CDR3: TGTGCCAGTAGGCCGGGCGGGGCGATTAACAATGAGCAGTTCTTC.

The J gene is TRBJ2-5, the V gene TRBV5-1; 7 positions match TRBD2. The CDR3 runs to 14 residues. Germline loops: CDR1 SGHRS, CDR2 YFSETQ. V was pared by 3 bases and J by 5 bases, with 7 bases of the junction left unmatched. CDR3 sequence: CASSSGGGVETQYF. DNA of the CDR3: TGCGCCAGCAGCTCGGGCGGGGGAGTGGAGACCCAGTACTTC. The whole variable domain, filled in from reference TRBV5-1 and TRBJ2-5, reads KAGVTQTPRYLIKTRGQQVTLSCSPISGHRSVSWYQQTPGQGLQFLFEYFSETQRNKGNFPGRFSGRQFSNSRSEMNVSTLELGDSALYLCASSSGGGVETQYFGPGTRLLVL.

The V and J genes are TRBV4-2 and TRBJ2-3; 14 bases align to TRBD2. Per the germline V gene, CDR1 is LGHNA and CDR2 is YNFKEQ. The CDR3 is 18 residues long. Trimming removed 4 bases from V and 3 bases from J; junction bases left unmatched: 9. CDR3 coding DNA: TGTGCCAGCAGCCTGACTAGCGGGAGGGCCTTTGGAACAGATACGCAGTATTTT. Encoded protein: CASSLTSGRAFGTDTQYF.